The clone carrying this TCR beta chain was picked up one time. A junction boundary mismatches the germline segment, possibly from a read error. In the authors' methods: Estimates of nucleated cell counts were drawn from the amplification of reference gene primers. Libraries were prepared by immunoSEQ multiplex PCR; TCRdb keeps only in-frame clonotypes and omits some of them. V and J calls and clone size are as listed in that table; D and trimming were resolved from the DNA. Here the sample spans about 88,000 clones, approximately 86% being singletons. This entry is derived from a study of blood T cell repertoires in COVID-19. In the study overall: Samples came from the United States, Italy and Spain, spanning acute and convalescent COVID-19. T cells, B-cell-depleted T cells, or PBMCs supplied cDNA or gDNA.

Per germline, CDR1 MNHEY and CDR2 SVGAGI. The CDR3 covers 14 residues. Sequencing input: peripheral blood. The source of this sequence is a male donor with acute or convalescent COVID-19. The chain has TRBV6-5 and TRBJ1-6, with D possibly matching TRBD1 (6 bases). CDR3 DNA sequence: TGTGCCAGCCGGTCGACAGGCACCTATTCTCCCCTCCACTTT. Protein: CASRSTGTYSPLHF.